This entry lists 30 T cell receptor beta chains sequenced from one sample in a study of cytomegalovirus exposure and HLA in healthy donors. It was with 60 Vbeta and 13 Jbeta primers that the PCR ran. Sequencing used immunoSEQ multiplex PCR; TCRdb keeps in-frame clones, though not all of them. The sample carries about 130,000 clones, 78% recorded once. Sequencing used PBMCs. The receptors stem from a man aged 30 to 45 in good health and CMV-seropositive.

This rearrangement joins TRBV6-5 to TRBJ1-1; the D is unclear. The CDR3 spans 15 residues. The germline V gene encodes CDR1 MNHEY and CDR2 SVGAGI. The ends were cut back, 0 bases at V and 2 bases at J, with 10 bases in the middle. The CDR3 nucleotides read TGTGCCAGCAGTTACTCGACTACACCTAACACTGAAGCTTTCTTT. This gives the protein CASSYSTTPNTEAFF.

This chain links TRBV7-6 with TRBJ2-2, with D maybe TRBD1 (6 bases). This CDR3 spans 14 amino acids. Germline assignment: CDR1 SGHVS and CDR2 FNYEAQ. Trimming left V 4 bases short and J 3 bases short, with 9 bases between. The CDR3 nucleotides read TGTGCCAGCAGCTACAGGGTGGACACCGGGGAGCTGTTTTTT. Protein sequence: CASSYRVDTGELFF.

The DNA for the CDR3 is TGTGCCAGCAGTGACCTGGGCATCTATGGCTACACCTTC. Encoded protein: CASSDLGIYGYTF. This rearrangement joins TRBV2 to TRBJ1-2; D is undetermined. Looked up from germline, CDR1 is SNHLY and CDR2 is FYNNEI. The CDR3 sequence is 13 residues long. V was clipped by 3 bases and J by 4 bases, with 9 bases between them.

J is TRBJ1-4 and V is TRBV9; maybe TRBD1 (5 bases). This CDR3 region has 14 residues. The V gene lost 3 bases and the J gene lost 1 base, with 7 bases spanning the gap. Per germline, CDR1 SGDLS and CDR2 YYNGEE. CDR3 amino acids: CASSETVTNEKLFF. Written as DNA, the CDR3 is TGTGCCAGCAGCGAGACAGTAACTAATGAAAAACTGTTTTTT. Using reference TRBV9 and TRBJ1-4 for the parts outside the CDR3, the full variable domain is DSGVTQTPKHLITATGQRVTLRCSPRSGDLSVYWYQQSLDQGLQFLIQYYNGEERAKGNILERFSAQQFPDLHSELNLSSLELGDSALYFCASSETVTNEKLFFGSGTQLSVL.

This rearrangement joins TRBV6-4 to TRBJ2-1; no reliable D call. The germline V gene has CDR1 MRHNA and CDR2 SNTAGT. Trimming took 6 bases from V and 7 from J, leaving 16 bases between them. This CDR3 is built from 14 residues. The DNA for the CDR3 is TGTGCCAGCAGCCCAGACACCCAGACGAATGAGCAGTTCTTC. Protein product: CASSPDTQTNEQFF.

J is TRBJ1-2 and V is TRBV4-2; D may be TRBD1 (5 bases). The CDR3 loop spans 14 amino acids. The germline gives CDR1 LGHNA, CDR2 YNFKEQ. V lost 0 bases, J lost 4 bases, and 9 bases lay in between. The CDR3 sequence is CASSQEQGLYGYTF. The CDR3, as DNA: TGTGCCAGCAGCCAAGAGCAGGGACTCTATGGCTACACCTTC.

The V gene is TRBV11-2, the J gene TRBJ2-7, with 8 bases identical to TRBD2. The CDR3 runs 18 residues. J gave up 3 bases and V 1 base, and 14 bases lay outside the gene matches. Germline V CDR1 and CDR2: SGHAT, FQNNGV. CDR3 region: CASSLVLAGTSRGYEQYF. CDR3 nucleotides: TGTGCCAGCAGCTTAGTTTTAGCGGGAACCTCCCGGGGCTACGAGCAGTACTTC.

The CDR3 spells CASNRGNSGNTIYF. The CDR3 nucleotides are TGTGCCAGCAACAGGGGTAACTCTGGAAACACCATATATTTT. The chain is built from TRBV5-8 and TRBJ1-3; 7 bases fit TRBD1. The CDR3 extends over 14 amino acids. The trim removed 6 bases at V and 0 bases at J, leaving 3 bases unmatched. The germline V gene has CDR1 SGHTS and CDR2 YDEGEE.

The V gene is TRBV7-2, the J gene TRBJ2-7; 8 bases are a match to TRBD1. The trim removed 5 bases at V and 3 bases at J, leaving 6 bases unmatched. The germline gives CDR1 SGHTA, CDR2 FQGNSA. The CDR3 consists of 14 residues. This CDR3 reads CASSPGGADYEQYF. In DNA form, the CDR3 reads TGTGCCAGCAGCCCAGGGGGCGCTGACTACGAGCAGTACTTC.

The CDR3 nucleotides read TGTGCCTGGAGGAGTGGGTCGGGACAGAACAATCAGCCCCAGCATTTT. This sequence encodes CAWRSGSGQNNQPQHF. The chain uses TRBV30 and TRBJ1-5; 7 positions agree with TRBD1. This CDR3 has 16 amino acids. Trimming removed 3 bases from V and 3 bases from J; junction bases left unmatched: 11. Germline V gene lookup returns CDR1 GTSNPN and CDR2 SVGIG (reference sequence). The entire variable domain, with the rest obtained from reference TRBV30 and TRBJ1-5, is as follows: SQTIHQWPATLVQPVGSPLSLECTVEGTSNPNLYWYRQAAGRGLQLLFYSVGIGQISSEVPQNLSASRPQDRQFILSSKKLLLSDSGFYLCAWRSGSGQNNQPQHFGDGTRLSIL.

The chain uses TRBV6-5 and TRBJ2-7, with 8 positions matching TRBD2. The CDR3 is made up of 12 amino acids. Germline V CDR1 and CDR2: MNHEY, SVGAGI. V shed 9 bases and J 3 bases; nucleotides not matched to a gene: 4. CDR3 in DNA: TGTGCCAGTAAAAGCGGGGGCTACGAGCAGTACTTC. Its translation: CASKSGGYEQYF.

The chain has TRBV13 and TRBJ2-2; possible D gene TRBD2, 5 bases. V was trimmed by 0 bases and J by 2 bases, leaving 16 bases between them. Germline V gene lookup returns CDR1 PRHDT and CDR2 FYEKMQ (reference sequence). This CDR3 spans 18 amino acids. Here the CDR3 reads CASSLGRGGRRNTGELFF. Written as DNA, the CDR3 is TGTGCCAGCAGCTTAGGCCGTGGAGGCCGACGAAACACCGGGGAGCTGTTTTTT.

The J gene is TRBJ1-2, the V gene TRBV21-1; TRBD1 is the table's D call and was not checked against the DNA. TRBV21-1 is tagged as a pseudogene. This CDR3 is 15 amino acids long. The CDR3 here is CANHTGKRHNYGYTF. As DNA, the CDR3 is TGTGCCAACCATACAGGGAAGAGGCATAACTATGGCTACACCTTC.

The rearrangement uses TRBV27 and TRBJ2-3; D is perhaps TRBD1 (6 bases). V was pared by 6 bases and J by 6 bases, with 40 bases between. The CDR3 runs 22 residues. Germline-derived CDR1 and CDR2 are MNHEY and SMNVEV (reference sequence). CDR3 DNA: TGTGCCAGCAGCCGTAAACCGGGACACTCGCTTATCCTTCGGTCTTCAGGGGATACGCAGTATTTT. This gives the protein CASSRKPGHSLILRSSGDTQYF.

This chain joins TRBV27 and TRBJ2-2; 10 bases fit TRBD1. Germline loops: CDR1 MNHEY, CDR2 SMNVEV (reference sequence). The J segment lost 7 bases and the V segment lost 6 bases, leaving 8 bases of the junction unmatched. This CDR3 is built from 15 residues. CDR3 nucleotides: TGTGCCAGCAGCCCGCGACAGGGGGCTGGCGGGGAGCTGTTTTTT. Encoded protein: CASSPRQGAGGELFF.

The chain combines TRBV19 with TRBJ2-3; 8 positions agree with TRBD1. Germline V CDR1 and CDR2: LNHDA, SQIVND (reference sequence). V trimming: 1 base; J trimming: 6 bases; junction bases outside the gene matches: 9. The CDR3 sequence is 16 residues long. The CDR3 sequence: CASSIARTGNGDTQYF. DNA of the CDR3: TGTGCCAGTAGTATAGCCCGGACAGGGAATGGCGATACGCAGTATTTT.

This clone appeared a few times. The chain uses TRBV7-2 and TRBJ1-2; 7 bases line up with TRBD1. This CDR3 is 16 amino acids long. Germline CDR1 SGHTA, CDR2 FQGNSA. Germline trimming cut 2 bases from V and 0 bases from J; bases unmatched to any gene: 6. The CDR3 sequence is CASSLTGDGANYGYTF. The CDR3 bases are TGTGCCAGCAGCTTAACAGGGGACGGTGCTAACTATGGCTACACCTTC.

The chain carries TRBV5-1 and TRBJ2-1, with D maybe TRBD2 (7 bases). The germline V gene encodes CDR1 SGHRS and CDR2 YFSETQ. This CDR3 contains 17 residues. V dropped 0 bases and J dropped 4 bases, with 17 bases sitting between them. The CDR3 here is CASSLGGRGASYNEQFF. The CDR3 coding sequence is TGCGCCAGCAGCTTGGGGGGGAGGGGGGCGAGTTACAATGAGCAGTTCTTC.

The CDR3 sequence: CASTQGPYEQYF. The CDR3 DNA reads TGTGCCAGTACACAGGGGCCCTACGAGCAGTACTTC. The chain recombines TRBV19 with TRBJ2-7, with TRBD1 identical over 7 bases. The trim removed 7 bases at V and 2 bases at J, leaving 2 bases unmatched. The germline CDR1 and CDR2 sequences are LNHDA and SQIVND (reference sequence). This CDR3 spans 12 amino acids. The entire variable domain, with the rest obtained from reference TRBV19 and TRBJ2-7, is as follows: DGGITQSPKYLFRKEGQNVTLSCEQNLNHDAMYWYRQDPGQGLRLIYYSQIVNDFQKGDIAEGYSVSREKKESFPLTVTSAQKNPTAFYLCASTQGPYEQYFGPGTRLTVT.

The chain carries TRBV7-9 and TRBJ2-1, with 7 bases identical to TRBD2. The V and J ends lost 5 bases and 5 bases, in that order; junction bases with no gene match: 9. The CDR3 totals 15 residues. Germline V gene lookup returns CDR1 SEHNR and CDR2 FQNEAQ (reference sequence). This CDR3 is CASSPQGLTDNEQFF. CDR3 nucleotides: TGTGCCAGCAGCCCCCAGGGACTAACAGACAATGAGCAGTTCTTC.

This rearrangement joins TRBV7-2 to TRBJ2-7; unclear D gene. Germline V lookup: CDR1 SGHTA, CDR2 FQGNSA. This CDR3 contains 12 residues. V gave up 3 bases and J gave up 1 base, with 4 bases separating them. The CDR3 DNA is TGTGCCAGCAGCTTTCCTTCCTACGAGCAGTACTTC. Its protein is CASSFPSYEQYF.

In nucleotides, the CDR3 is TGCAGTGCTAGTTATGATACGCAGTATTTT. Amino acid sequence: CSASYDTQYF. The rearrangement uses TRBV20-1 and TRBJ2-3; D is uncertain. The CDR3 covers 10 residues. With 3 bases removed from V and 6 bases from J, the gap between germline ends came to 4 bases. The germline gives CDR1 DFQATT, CDR2 SNEGSKA (reference sequence).

The chain carries TRBV28 and TRBJ2-1, with TRBD2 matching 13 bases. This CDR3 comprises 15 residues. From germline, CDR1 is MDHEN and CDR2 SYDVKM. With V trimmed by 7 bases and J by 7 bases, 7 bases remained unmatched. The CDR3 DNA sequence: TGTGCCAGCATCAGATCGACTAGCGGGAGGAATGAGCAGTTCTTC. Its translation: CASIRSTSGRNEQFF.

Only a few counts were recorded for this clone. J is TRBJ1-1 and V is TRBV30, with TRBD1 identical over 7 bases. V lost 4 bases to trimming and J lost 8 bases; unmatched junction nucleotides: 7. Germline V lookup: CDR1 GTSNPN, CDR2 SVGIG (reference sequence). The CDR3 has 12 residues. The CDR3 spells CAWTRRGREAFF. CDR3 DNA: TGTGCCTGGACCCGGAGGGGGCGCGAAGCTTTCTTT.

J is TRBJ1-1 and V is TRBV28, with D possibly TRBD1 on 6 matching bases. With 5 bases removed from V and 0 bases from J, the gap between germline ends came to 13 bases. Germline CDR1 is MDHEN and CDR2 is SYDVKM. The CDR3 extends over 15 amino acids. CDR3 nucleotide sequence: TGTGCCAGCAGTCAGATGACAGGTATGAACACTGAAGCTTTCTTT. Translated, it gives CASSQMTGMNTEAFF.

The V call is TRBV4-2, the J call TRBJ2-5, with 14 bases identical to TRBD2. The junction had 2 bases not matched to a gene; V was cut back by 4 bases and J by 1 base. Germline loops: CDR1 LGHNA, CDR2 YNFKEQ. The CDR3 is 16 amino acids. For the CDR3, the DNA is TGTGCCAGCAGCCCGGGGACTAGCGGGAGCCAAGAGACCCAGTACTTC. Protein product: CASSPGTSGSQETQYF.

This chain joins TRBV7-6 and TRBJ2-3; 7 bases are a match to TRBD2. V shed 5 bases, J shed 0 bases, and the junction held 8 bases outside the gene matches. The CDR3 sequence is 16 residues long. The germline V gene encodes CDR1 SGHVS and CDR2 FNYEAQ. CDR3 residues: CASSPRAGSSTDTQYF. Written as DNA, the CDR3 is TGTGCCAGCAGCCCACGAGCGGGATCTAGCACAGATACGCAGTATTTT.

This clone appeared a few times. In DNA, the CDR3 is TGTGCCAGCAGCTTAGAAGGGGGTAGCAATCAGCCCCAGCATTTT. Translation gives CASSLEGGSNQPQHF. This chain links TRBV7-6 with TRBJ1-5, with D possibly being TRBD1 (6 bases). V was trimmed by 1 base and J by 0 bases, leaving 7 bases between them. Germline V gene data show CDR1 as SGHVS and CDR2 as FNYEAQ. This CDR3 is 15 amino acids long. The full variable domain, its missing parts supplied by reference TRBV7-6 and TRBJ1-5, is GAGVSQSPRYKVTKRGQDVALRCDPISGHVSLYWYRQALGQGPEFLTYFNYEAQQDKSGLPNDRFSAERPEGSISTLTIQRTEQRDSAMYRCASSLEGGSNQPQHFGDGTRLSIL.

The rearrangement joins TRBV6-6 to TRBJ1-1, with 10 nucleotides matching TRBD1. Germline V gene sequence: CDR1 MNHNY, CDR2 SVGAGI (reference sequence). The CDR3 runs 15 residues. V dropped 6 bases and J dropped 5; count of bases not matched to a gene: 9. CDR3 in DNA: TGTGCCAGCAGCACATCGGGACAGGGGATAACTGAAGCTTTCTTT. Translation gives CASSTSGQGITEAFF.

V is TRBV5-1 and J is TRBJ2-7; D gene ambiguous. The CDR3 is 13 residues long. Germline-derived CDR1 and CDR2 are SGHRS and YFSETQ. With 3 bases removed from V and 9 bases from J, the gap between germline ends came to 16 bases. The CDR3 DNA follows: TGCGCCAGCAGCTATAGCCGGAGCGAGCGGCAGTACTTC. Protein sequence: CASSYSRSERQYF.